This T cell receptor (beta chain) originates from a study of blood T cell repertoires in COVID-19. The overall study: The analysed material was cDNA or gDNA that came from T cells, B-cell-depleted T cells, or PBMCs.

Source study methods: Estimation of nucleated cell counts relied on the amplification of reference gene primers. TCRdb keeps only in-frame clones here, not all; method: immunoSEQ multiplex PCR. V, J and clone size are those of that table, while D and trimming were read from the DNA. The sample consists of approximately 240,000 clones, 80% to 90% of them appearing once. The study drew participants aged about 18 to 89 years from around 24 US areas. The CDR3 is 13 amino acids. The V end lost 4 bases, the J end lost 2 bases, and 8 bases lay between the germline ends. Germline V gene data show CDR1 as LNHDA and CDR2 as SQIVND (reference sequence).

The sequence was collected from a woman aged 18-29 years in a cohort exposed to, infected with or recovered from COVID-19 (not recorded which). Sample: PBMCs or T cells enriched from blood (not recorded which). This chain connects TRBV19 to TRBJ1-2; TRBD1 is a possible D gene (6 bases). The chain's CDR3 is CASSRGQNYGYTF. CDR3 bases: TGTGCCAGTAGTAGGGGGCAGAACTATGGCTACACCTTC.